The 28 T cell receptor beta chains presented below share a single source sample, sequenced in a study of blood T cell repertoires in COVID-19. The table came from immunoSEQ multiplex PCR; TCRdb's copy has only in-frame clones and leaves some out. There are roughly 41,000 clones in the sample; 88% occur only once, and approximately 12% lies in the top ten. Sample: peripheral blood. The source of these receptors is a man aged 60-69 years with active COVID-19.

The V call is TRBV2, the J call TRBJ2-3; maybe TRBD2 (5 bases). This CDR3 has 14 residues. Germline CDR1 reads SNHLY; CDR2 reads FYNNEI. Deletions cut 0 bases from V and 8 bases from J, with 12 bases between. The CDR3 spells CASSEARSGGTQYF. The CDR3 DNA follows: TGTGCCAGCAGTGAAGCGAGGAGCGGAGGTACGCAGTATTTT.

V is TRBV7-9 and J is TRBJ2-5; D unresolved. The germline V gene has CDR1 SEHNR and CDR2 FQNEAQ (reference sequence). Trimming pared 0 bases from V and 1 base from J, leaving 9 bases between. This CDR3 is 15 amino acids long. The CDR3 DNA reads TGTGCCAGCAGCTTAGCCGAACCGGGCCAAGAGACCCAGTACTTC. Its translation: CASSLAEPGQETQYF.

The V gene is TRBV7-9, the J gene TRBJ2-3; 8 bases are a match to TRBD1. CDR3 size: 15 residues. The germline V gene encodes CDR1 SEHNR and CDR2 FQNEAQ (reference sequence). Germline trimming cut 8 bases from V and 2 bases from J; bases unmatched to any gene: 9. The CDR3 nucleotides are TGTGCCAGCGCCCGAACAGGGGGATACACAGATACGCAGTATTTT. Translating it yields CASARTGGYTDTQYF.

V and J are TRBV9 and TRBJ2-1, with D possibly matching TRBD2 (6 bases). CDR1 SGDLS and CDR2 YYNGEE come from the germline V gene. The CDR3 sequence is 13 residues long. V lost 0 bases, J lost 16 bases, and 17 bases lay in between. The CDR3 reads CASSVGPGDSGFF. In DNA, the CDR3 is TGTGCCAGCAGCGTAGGCCCGGGGGACTCCGGCTTCTTC.

This chain joins TRBV19 and TRBJ2-3; TRBD2 might be the D (6 bases). The CDR3 extends over 13 amino acids. The V gene's germline CDR1 is LNHDA and CDR2 SQIVND (reference sequence). Between the trimmed V and J ends, which lost 3 bases and 5 bases, there was a span of 9 bases. Here the CDR3 reads CASSIQGGDTQYF. The CDR3 bases are TGTGCCAGTAGTATTCAGGGAGGAGATACGCAGTATTTT. Together with reference TRBV19 and TRBJ2-3, the CDR3 gives the full variable domain: DGGITQSPKYLFRKEGQNVTLSCEQNLNHDAMYWYRQDPGQGLRLIYYSQIVNDFQKGDIAEGYSVSREKKESFPLTVTSAQKNPTAFYLCASSIQGGDTQYFGPGTRLTVL.

The CDR3 DNA sequence: TGTGCCAGCAGCCAGACAGGGGCGGCGTATTTATTGATCACTGAAGCTTTCTTT. Residues: CASSQTGAAYLLITEAFF. The chain has TRBV27 and TRBJ1-1, with 8 bases fitting TRBD1. The CDR3 totals 18 residues. V lost 6 bases to trimming and J lost 4 bases; unmatched junction nucleotides: 19. Germline V lookup: CDR1 MNHEY, CDR2 SMNVEV (reference sequence).

This clone was seen just once. The chain combines TRBV27 with TRBJ1-6; 9 bases align to TRBD1. Looked up from germline, CDR1 is MNHEY and CDR2 is SMNVEV (reference sequence). V dropped 6 bases and J dropped 10; count of bases not matched to a gene: 4. CDR3 length equals 13 residues. The CDR3 protein is CASRGQGESPLHF. The CDR3 DNA sequence: TGTGCCAGCAGGGGACAGGGCGAGTCACCCCTCCACTTT.

The chain couples TRBV5-6 to TRBJ1-6; D ambiguous. The germline CDR1 and CDR2 sequences are SGHDT and YYEEEE. The germline V and J ends were trimmed by 4 bases and 9 bases, with 11 bases remaining between them. The length of the CDR3 is 13 residues. The DNA for the CDR3 is TGTGCCAGCAGCGAGGGTGGTGGTTCACCCCTCCACTTT. Its translation: CASSEGGGSPLHF.

This clone was seen only once. The rearrangement uses TRBV18 and TRBJ2-4; weak D call: TRBD2 (5 bases). With 2 bases removed from V and 9 bases from J, the gap between germline ends came to 14 bases. The CDR3 has 14 residues. Germline V gene lookup returns CDR1 KGHSH and CDR2 LQKENI. The CDR3 sequence is CASSPIGVRGIQYF. CDR3 sequence (DNA): TGTGCCAGCTCACCAATCGGGGTCCGAGGCATTCAGTACTTC.

The chain couples TRBV2 to TRBJ2-2, with 7 bases fitting TRBD1. This CDR3 is built from 17 residues. Germline V gene data show CDR1 as SNHLY and CDR2 as FYNNEI. Trimming took 3 bases from V and 0 from J; bases not matched to a gene: 7. CDR3 residues: CASSDSGTDPNTGELFF. The CDR3 DNA follows: TGTGCCAGCAGTGATTCGGGGACAGACCCGAACACCGGGGAGCTGTTTTTT.

The rearrangement uses TRBV15 and TRBJ2-1; TRBD2 agrees at 8 bases. Germline-derived CDR1 and CDR2 are LNHNV and YYDKDF (reference sequence). J was trimmed by 9 bases and V by 0 bases; bases with no gene match: 13. This CDR3 contains 17 residues. CDR3: CATSRDDTGGPSPEQFF. In nucleotides, the CDR3 is TGTGCCACCAGCAGAGATGACACGGGAGGGCCTTCCCCTGAGCAGTTCTTC.

This chain joins TRBV6-5 and TRBJ2-7; D perhaps matches TRBD1 (5 bases). The CDR3 runs to 14 residues. Trimming stripped 6 bases from V and 0 bases from J, with 12 bases between. Germline loops: CDR1 MNHEY, CDR2 SVGAGI. The CDR3 DNA reads as TGTGCCAGCAGAAAGGGGCGCTTCTCCTACGAGCAGTACTTC. Translation gives CASRKGRFSYEQYF.

V gene TRBV2 combines with J gene TRBJ2-1; 9 bases are shared with TRBD1. Trimming cost V 7 bases and J 6 bases; bases outside gene matches: 7. Germline lookup yields CDR1 SNHLY and CDR2 FYNNEI. The length of the CDR3 is 14 residues. The CDR3 DNA reads as TGTGCCAGCACCCGAACGACAGGGGGCAATGAGCAGTTCTTC. The encoded protein is CASTRTTGGNEQFF. The full variable domain, completed using reference TRBV2 and TRBJ2-1, is EPEVTQTPSHQVTQMGQEVILRCVPISNHLYFYWYRQILGQKVEFLVSFYNNEISEKSEIFDDQFSVERPDGSNFTLKIRSTKLEDSAMYFCASTRTTGGNEQFFGPGTRLTVL.

This clone was counted a single time. The chain uses TRBV15 and TRBJ2-3; a possible D gene is TRBD1 (7 bases). CDR1 LNHNV and CDR2 YYDKDF come from the germline V gene (reference sequence). With 1 base removed from V and 4 bases from J, the gap between germline ends came to 27 bases. The CDR3 runs to 20 residues. The CDR3 reads CATSRVAGSAGGREADTQYF. CDR3 in DNA: TGTGCCACCAGCAGAGTTGCGGGCTCGGCAGGGGGTAGGGAGGCAGATACGCAGTATTTT.

This clone occurred once. V is TRBV10-2 and J is TRBJ1-3, with D perhaps TRBD1 (5 bases). V lost 7 bases, J lost 0 bases, and 10 bases lay in between. In germline, CDR1 is WSHSY, CDR2 SAAADI. CDR3 length equals 14 residues. Here the CDR3 DNA reads TGCGCCAGCAACCCCGACAGCTCTGGAAACACCATATATTTT. It encodes CASNPDSSGNTIYF.

This clone came up once. The CDR3 sequence is CASSLSPNGDTQYF. The CDR3 region has the DNA TGTGCCAGCAGTTTATCCCCAAACGGGGATACGCAGTATTTT. The chain links TRBV27 to TRBJ2-3; D is unresolved. The V end was cut by 0 bases, the J end by 6 bases, with 10 bases between. CDR3 size: 14 residues. Germline lookup yields CDR1 MNHEY and CDR2 SMNVEV (reference sequence).

The J gene is TRBJ1-3, the V gene TRBV11-2; 8 nucleotides align to TRBD1. The CDR3 consists of 15 residues. After removal of 6 bases from V and 2 bases from J, the junction contained 6 bases not matched to a gene. The germline V gene has CDR1 SGHAT and CDR2 FQNNGV. The CDR3 sequence: CASRSETGAGNTIYF. The CDR3 bases are TGTGCCAGCAGATCAGAGACAGGGGCTGGAAACACCATATATTTT.

In its sample, this clone was seen a few times. The chain carries TRBV10-2 and TRBJ1-2; D may be TRBD1 (6 bases). V lost 3 bases and J lost 6, with 14 bases in between. The germline CDR1 and CDR2 sequences are WSHSY and SAAADI. This CDR3 spans 14 amino acids. CDR3 amino acids: CASSEGGGSDGYTF. The CDR3 bases are TGCGCCAGCAGTGAAGGCGGGGGCAGTGATGGCTACACCTTC.

This rearrangement joins TRBV3-1 (or the pseudogene TRBV3-2) to TRBJ2-1; no clear D. Germline V gene lookup returns CDR1 LGHDT and CDR2 YNNKEL (reference sequence). CDR3 size: 13 residues. V lost 4 bases, J lost 5 bases, and 9 bases lay in between. CDR3 nucleotides: TGTGCCAGCAGCCCCGAGAACCACAATGAGCAGTTCTTC. Protein product: CASSPENHNEQFF.

The chain is built from TRBV4-1 and TRBJ1-4; no reliable D call. The V gene's germline CDR1 is MGHRA and CDR2 YSYEKL. Trimming cost V 0 bases and J 4 bases, with 6 bases left between them. This CDR3 has 14 amino acids. Written as DNA, the CDR3 is TGCGCCAGCAGCCAAGACAGGTTTAATGAAAAACTGTTTTTT. Encoded protein: CASSQDRFNEKLFF.

The chain has TRBV3-1 (or the pseudogene TRBV3-2) and TRBJ1-1, with 8 bases aligning to TRBD1. The CDR3 totals 12 residues. The J segment lost 11 bases and the V segment lost 2 bases, leaving 4 bases of the junction unmatched. CDR1 LGHDT and CDR2 YNNKEL come from the germline V gene (reference sequence). The CDR3 DNA follows: TGTGCCAGCAGCCAACAGGGGGCTGGGGCTTTCTTT. It translates to CASSQQGAGAFF.

V gene TRBV18 combines with J gene TRBJ2-7, with a tentative D call TRBD1 (6 bases). Trimming stripped 6 bases from V and 5 bases from J, with 17 bases between. Germline CDR1 KGHSH, CDR2 LQKENI. The CDR3 runs 14 residues. CDR3 loop: CASSQAGEKNEQYF. In DNA, the CDR3 is TGTGCCAGCTCCCAGGCAGGGGAGAAAAACGAGCAGTACTTC.

V gene TRBV7-6 combines with J gene TRBJ2-1; D might be TRBD2 (5 bases). Looked up from germline, CDR1 is SGHVS and CDR2 is FNYEAQ. Trimming took off 5 bases at V and 6 bases at J, with 11 bases between the two ends. This CDR3 is built from 13 residues. The CDR3 DNA follows: TGTGCCAGCAGCCAGTCTAGCCCCAATGAGCAGTTCTTC. This translates into CASSQSSPNEQFF.

The chain links TRBV19 to TRBJ1-5; D may be TRBD1 (5 bases). CDR3 length: 14 amino acids. V lost 5 bases and J lost 4, with 12 bases in between. Germline CDR1 reads LNHDA; CDR2 reads SQIVND (reference sequence). The CDR3 protein is CASSPLGANQPQHF. The CDR3 nucleotides are TGTGCCAGTAGTCCCCTAGGGGCTAATCAGCCCCAGCATTTT.

The V gene is TRBV7-2, the J gene TRBJ1-1; D gene unclear. V was shortened by 0 bases and J by 2 bases, with 10 bases between the two germline ends. Germline values: CDR1 SGHTA, CDR2 FQGNSA. This CDR3 has 15 amino acids. CDR3 region: CASSLAVAGNTEAFF. In DNA, the CDR3 is TGTGCCAGCAGCTTAGCGGTTGCTGGCAACACTGAAGCTTTCTTT.

This sequence joins TRBV27 and TRBJ2-7; 10 nucleotides align to TRBD2. V gave up 6 bases and J gave up 0 bases; unmatched junction bases: 5. CDR3 size: 15 residues. CDR1 and CDR2 (germline): MNHEY, SMNVEV (reference sequence). The CDR3 region is CASRPSSGSSYEQYF. The CDR3 region has the DNA TGTGCCAGCAGACCCTCTAGCGGGAGCTCCTACGAGCAGTACTTC.

This clone was observed a single time. This sequence joins TRBV3-1 (or the pseudogene TRBV3-2) and TRBJ1-1; TRBD1 matches at 12 bases. The germline gives CDR1 LGHDT, CDR2 YNNKEL (reference sequence). The V and J ends lost 1 base and 5 bases, in that order; junction bases with no gene match: 8. The CDR3 sequence is 17 residues long. The CDR3 DNA sequence: TGTGCCAGCAGCCAAGTTCCGGGACAGGGGGCGGGAACTGAAGCTTTCTTT. Amino acid sequence: CASSQVPGQGAGTEAFF.

The chain has TRBV11-2 and TRBJ2-7; 9 bases agree with TRBD1. The ends lost 5 bases at V and 4 bases at J; junction bases unmatched: 9. Per the germline V gene, CDR1 is SGHAT and CDR2 is FQNNGV. The CDR3 loop spans 15 amino acids. The CDR3 DNA is TGTGCCAGCAGCCCCATGACAGGGGGATCGTACGAGCAGTACTTC. This gives the protein CASSPMTGGSYEQYF.